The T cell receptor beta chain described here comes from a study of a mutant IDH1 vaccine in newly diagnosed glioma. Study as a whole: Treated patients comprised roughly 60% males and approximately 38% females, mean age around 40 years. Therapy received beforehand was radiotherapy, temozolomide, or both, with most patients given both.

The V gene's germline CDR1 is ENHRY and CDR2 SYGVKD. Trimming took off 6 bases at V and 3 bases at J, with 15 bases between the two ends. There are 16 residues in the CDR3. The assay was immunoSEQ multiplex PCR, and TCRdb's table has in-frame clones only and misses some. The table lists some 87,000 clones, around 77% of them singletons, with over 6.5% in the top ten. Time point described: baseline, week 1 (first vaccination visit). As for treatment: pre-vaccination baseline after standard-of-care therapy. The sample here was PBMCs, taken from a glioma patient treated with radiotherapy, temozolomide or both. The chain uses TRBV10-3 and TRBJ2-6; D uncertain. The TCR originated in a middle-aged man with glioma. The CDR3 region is CAISMTALSGANVLTF. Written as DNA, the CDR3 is TGTGCCATCAGCATGACGGCCCTGAGTGGGGCCAACGTCCTGACTTTC.